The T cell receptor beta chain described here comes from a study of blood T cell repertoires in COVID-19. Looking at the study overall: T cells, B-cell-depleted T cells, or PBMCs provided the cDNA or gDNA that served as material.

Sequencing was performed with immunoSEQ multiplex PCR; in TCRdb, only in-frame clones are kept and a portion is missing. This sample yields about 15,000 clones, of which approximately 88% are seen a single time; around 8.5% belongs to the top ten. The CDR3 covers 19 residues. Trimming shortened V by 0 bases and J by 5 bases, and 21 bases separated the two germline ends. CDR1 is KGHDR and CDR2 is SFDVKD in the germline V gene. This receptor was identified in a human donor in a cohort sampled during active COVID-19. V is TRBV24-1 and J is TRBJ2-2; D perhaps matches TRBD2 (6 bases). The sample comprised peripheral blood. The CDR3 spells CATSDLPHRGGAGTGELFF. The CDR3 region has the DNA TGTGCCACCAGTGATTTGCCTCATCGGGGTGGGGCGGGAACCGGGGAGCTGTTTTTT.